Listed here are 7 T cell receptor beta chains from one sample, sequenced in a study of blood T cell repertoires in COVID-19 (dated by TCRdb to the early 2020s). Receptors were amplified or captured by the immunoSEQ multiplex PCR assay. As stored in TCRdb, this immuneACCESS dataset retains in-frame rearrangements with V and J assigned. A fraction of the clones does not appear; measured against another copy, unresolved V genes explain less than half of the discrepancy, and the remainder lacks a known reason. This sample lists about 300,000 clones; about nine tenths were detected once. The ten largest make up 6.3% of the sample. Sequencing used peripheral blood. The receptors shown here come from a woman aged 50 to 65 with COVID-19, enrolled during active disease.

CDR3 in DNA: TGTGCCAGCAGCGTAGCTACGGGGTACGAGCAGTACTTC. This codes for CASSVATGYEQYF. The rearrangement uses TRBV9 and TRBJ2-7; D might be TRBD2 (5 bases). The CDR3 has 13 amino acids. V lost 0 bases, J lost 4 bases, and 8 bases lay in between. Germline-derived CDR1 and CDR2 are SGDLS and YYNGEE.

The chain is built from TRBV27 and TRBJ2-7; 9 bases match TRBD1. Germline-derived CDR1 and CDR2 are MNHEY and SMNVEV (reference sequence). The CDR3 length is 14 residues. The J segment lost 3 bases and the V segment lost 6 bases, leaving 6 bases of the junction unmatched. CDR3 loop: CASSYGTGNYEQYF. Here the CDR3 DNA reads TGTGCCAGCAGCTACGGGACAGGGAACTACGAGCAGTACTTC.

This chain's CDR3 is CASSTSGTSDTQYF. The CDR3 nucleotides read TGTGCCAGTTCGACTAGCGGGACGTCAGATACGCAGTATTTT. The chain employs TRBV19 and TRBJ2-3; 11 bases are shared with TRBD2. The ends lost 8 bases at V and 4 bases at J; junction bases unmatched: 5. This CDR3 is built from 14 residues. CDR1 is LNHDA and CDR2 is SQIVND in the germline V gene (reference sequence).

CDR3 DNA: TGTGCCAGCAGCTCCCAAGGACAGCCGAACACTGAAGCTTTCTTT. It specifies CASSSQGQPNTEAFF. This sequence joins TRBV7-9 and TRBJ1-1; maybe TRBD1 (6 bases). Trimming shortened V by 4 bases and J by 1 base, and 13 bases separated the two germline ends. The CDR3 loop spans 15 amino acids. Germline CDR1 and CDR2: SEHNR and FQNEAQ (reference sequence).

The chain links TRBV4-2 to TRBJ1-4; TRBD1 is a possible D gene (5 bases). The CDR3 spans 15 residues. The germline V gene encodes CDR1 LGHNA and CDR2 YNFKEQ. The germline V and J ends were trimmed by 0 bases and 7 bases, with 12 bases remaining between them. The CDR3 spells CASSQEGQGGEKLFF. CDR3 coding DNA: TGTGCCAGCAGCCAAGAAGGCCAGGGAGGTGAAAAACTGTTTTTT.

The gene calls are TRBV5-4 and TRBJ2-3; the D gene is possibly TRBD1 (6 bases). The CDR3 consists of 15 residues. The V and J ends lost 2 bases and 0 bases respectively, with 10 bases between them. Germline V lookup: CDR1 SGHNT, CDR2 YYREEE (reference sequence). The CDR3 region has the DNA TGTGCCAGCAGCTTCGGACAGCGCAGCACAGATACGCAGTATTTT. Its protein product is CASSFGQRSTDTQYF.

In DNA, the CDR3 is TGCGCCAGCAGCTTGGCGGGGGGGTTTAACAATGAGCAGTTCTTC. Protein sequence: CASSLAGGFNNEQFF. The chain joins TRBV5-1 to TRBJ2-1; the match to TRBD2 covers 8 bases. J gave up 5 bases and V 0 bases, and 4 bases lay outside the gene matches. CDR3 size: 15 residues. Per the germline V gene, CDR1 is SGHRS and CDR2 is YFSETQ.